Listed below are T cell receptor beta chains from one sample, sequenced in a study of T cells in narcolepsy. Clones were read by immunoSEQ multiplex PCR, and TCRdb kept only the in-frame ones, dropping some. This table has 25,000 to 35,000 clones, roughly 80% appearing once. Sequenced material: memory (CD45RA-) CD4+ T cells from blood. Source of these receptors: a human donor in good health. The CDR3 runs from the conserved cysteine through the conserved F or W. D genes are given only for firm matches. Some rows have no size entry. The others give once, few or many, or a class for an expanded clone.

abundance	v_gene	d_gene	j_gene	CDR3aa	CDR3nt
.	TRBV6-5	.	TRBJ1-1	CASSYSRRQPNTEAFF	TGTGCCAGCAGTTACTCACGGAGACAGCCGAACACTGAAGCTTTCTTT
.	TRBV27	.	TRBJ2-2	CASSLFQGPGTGELFF	TGTGCCAGCAGTTTATTCCAGGGGCCGGGCACCGGGGAGCTGTTTTTT
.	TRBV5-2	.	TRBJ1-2	CASNSGREYERTYGYTF	TGTGCCAGCAATTCGGGAAGAGAGTACGAAAGGACCTATGGCTACACCTTC
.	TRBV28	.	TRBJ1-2	CASRKGQTINYGYTF	TGTGCCAGCAGAAAGGGACAAACGATTAACTATGGCTACACCTTC
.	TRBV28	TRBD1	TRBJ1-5	CASTGQGAYNQPQHF	TGTGCCAGCACTGGACAGGGGGCGTACAATCAGCCCCAGCATTTT
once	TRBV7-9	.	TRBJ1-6	CASSFLQDNSPLHF	TGTGCCAGCAGCTTTCTACAGGATAATTCACCCCTCCACTTT
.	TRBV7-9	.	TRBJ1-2	CASSLPGLNGYTF	TGTGCCAGCAGCTTACCGGGATTGAATGGCTACACCTTC
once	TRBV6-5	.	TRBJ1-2	CASSVTDRNYGYTF	TGTGCCAGCAGCGTAACCGACAGGAACTATGGCTACACCTTC
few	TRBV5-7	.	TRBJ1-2	CASSFMGQGDFSHGYTF	TGTGCCAGCAGCTTTATGGGCCAGGGTGATTTCAGTCATGGCTACACCTTC
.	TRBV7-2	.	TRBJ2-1	CASSRDSEQFF	TGTGCCAGCAGCCGGGACTCGGAGCAGTTCTTC
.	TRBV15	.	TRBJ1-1	CATSPTGGRGAFF	TGTGCCACCAGCCCCACGGGGGGGAGGGGAGCTTTCTTT
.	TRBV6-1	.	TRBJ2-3	CASSEMGPGRIDTQYF	TGTGCCAGCAGTGAAATGGGGCCAGGGAGGATAGATACGCAGTATTTT
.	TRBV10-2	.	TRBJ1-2	CASSESTGVGLYGYTF	TGCGCCAGCAGTGAGTCGACGGGGGTTGGCCTTTATGGCTACACCTTC
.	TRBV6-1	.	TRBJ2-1	CASSEGLRGTKNEQFF	TGTGCCAGCAGTGAGGGACTTCGGGGGACAAAAAATGAGCAGTTCTTC
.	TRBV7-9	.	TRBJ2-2	CASSRYGQSLNTGELFF	TGTGCCAGCAGTCGATATGGACAGTCATTAAACACCGGGGAGCTGTTTTTT
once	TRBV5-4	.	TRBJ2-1	CASSSGRGLWTEQFF	TGTGCCAGCAGCTCTGGGAGAGGGCTTTGGACTGAGCAGTTCTTC
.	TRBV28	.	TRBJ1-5	CASLGGTSNQPQHF	TGTGCCAGCTTGGGGGGTACGAGCAATCAGCCCCAGCATTTT
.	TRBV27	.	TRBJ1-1	CASKYRMNTEAFF	TGTGCCAGCAAATATCGGATGAACACTGAAGCTTTCTTT
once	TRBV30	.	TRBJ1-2	CAWSIVPANYGYTF	TGTGCCTGGAGTATTGTTCCAGCTAACTATGGCTACACCTTC
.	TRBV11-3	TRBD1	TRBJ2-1	CASSVGTDLSSYNEQFF	TGTGCCAGCAGCGTAGGGACAGATCTTAGCTCCTACAATGAGCAGTTCTTC
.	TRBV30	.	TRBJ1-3	CAWSDAGRRGNTIYF	TGTGCCTGGAGTGATGCAGGGCGGCGCGGAAACACCATATATTTT
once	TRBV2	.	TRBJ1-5	CASSVGQKSQPQHF	TGTGCCAGCAGTGTTGGACAGAAAAGTCAGCCCCAGCATTTT
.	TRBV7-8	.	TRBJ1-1	CASSFSQGMNTEAFF	TGTGCCAGCAGCTTTAGCCAGGGGATGAACACTGAAGCTTTCTTT
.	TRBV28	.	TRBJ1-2	CASTPGQNPLAYGYTF	TGTGCCAGCACCCCGGGGCAGAACCCTTTGGCCTATGGCTACACCTTC
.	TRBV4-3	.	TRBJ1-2	CASSQEGNSPYGYTF	TGCGCCAGCAGCCAAGAGGGGAACAGTCCCTATGGCTACACCTTC
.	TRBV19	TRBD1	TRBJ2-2	CASISTGGYTGELFF	TGTGCCAGTATCTCGACAGGGGGCTACACCGGGGAGCTGTTTTTT
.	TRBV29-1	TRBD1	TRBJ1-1	CSVDHRTGRLNTEAFF	TGCAGCGTTGACCATCGGACAGGCCGTTTGAACACTGAAGCTTTCTTT
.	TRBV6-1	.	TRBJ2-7	CASSDPLGWEKDSYEQYF	TGTGCCAGCAGTGACCCCCTAGGCTGGGAGAAAGATTCCTACGAGCAGTACTTC
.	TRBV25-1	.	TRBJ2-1	CASSQTWEQFF	TGTGCCAGCAGCCAAACTTGGGAGCAGTTCTTC
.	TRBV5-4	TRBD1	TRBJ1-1	CASSLPGGDWTEAFF	TGTGCCAGCAGCTTGCCAGGGGGCGATTGGACTGAAGCTTTCTTT
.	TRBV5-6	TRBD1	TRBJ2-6	CASSIGQGATGANVLTF	TGTGCCAGCAGCATAGGACAGGGGGCGACCGGGGCCAACGTCCTGACTTTC
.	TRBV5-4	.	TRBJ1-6	CASSLESRDYNSPLHF	TGTGCCAGCAGCTTGGAGAGCAGAGACTATAATTCACCCCTCCACTTT